These 11 T cell receptor beta chains originate from one sample sequenced in a study of CD8 T cells in Susac syndrome. Random-hexamer reverse transcription was applied to roughly 0.5 to 1 ug RNA. MiXCR was run by TCRdb on the immunoSEQ multiplex PCR reads, yielding one entry per CDR3 protein. This repertoire shows 95,000 to 150,000 distinct CDR3 sequences, approximately 95% found once; its top ten account for roughly 0.31%. The material sequenced was CD8+ T cells from PBMCs. All receptors come from a human donor with multiple sclerosis.

The V gene is TRBV18, the J gene TRBJ2-5, with a possible D match to TRBD1 (5 bases). The CDR3 spans 13 residues. V was trimmed by 3 bases and J by 3 bases, leaving 8 bases between them. Per germline, CDR1 KGHSH and CDR2 LQKENI. The chain's CDR3 is CASSPATEETQYF. The CDR3 nucleotides are TGTGCCAGCTCACCCGCGACAGAAGAGACCCAGTACTTC.

CDR3 bases: TGTGCCAGCAGCTTAGCGTTTGGGGATGAGCAGTTCTTC. It encodes CASSLAFGDEQFF. This chain connects TRBV7-9 to TRBJ2-1; D uncertain. The germline V gene encodes CDR1 SEHNR and CDR2 FQNEAQ (reference sequence). The CDR3 consists of 13 residues. V dropped 0 bases and J dropped 8 bases, with 8 bases sitting between them.

This sequence joins TRBV3-1 and TRBJ1-5; 7 nucleotides line up with TRBD1. Germline lookup yields CDR1 LGHDT and CDR2 YNNKEL (reference sequence). The J segment lost 3 bases and the V segment lost 1 base, leaving 6 bases of the junction unmatched. The CDR3 is 16 amino acids. CDR3 in DNA: TGTGCCAGCAGCCAAGGAGGGAGGGGGCTCAATCAGCCCCAGCATTTT. Translating it yields CASSQGGRGLNQPQHF.

This chain joins TRBV5-1 and TRBJ1-1; D is perhaps TRBD1 (5 bases). CDR3 size: 13 residues. With 7 bases removed from V and 1 base from J, the gap between germline ends came to 11 bases. Germline assignment: CDR1 SGHRS and CDR2 YFSETQ. The DNA for the CDR3 is TGCGCCAGCGGGGAGGGGAGGAACACTGAAGCTTTCTTT. This sequence encodes CASGEGRNTEAFF.

The rearrangement links TRBV18 to TRBJ2-4, with D perhaps matching TRBD2 (5 bases). The CDR3 contains 14 residues. Looked up from germline, CDR1 is KGHSH and CDR2 is LQKENI. V gave up 0 bases and J gave up 8 bases, with 11 bases separating them. The CDR3 region is CASSPPLRVDIQYF. In DNA, the CDR3 is TGTGCCAGCTCACCACCCCTGCGGGTTGACATTCAGTACTTC.

This clonotype was counted only a few times. In nucleotides, the CDR3 is TGTGCCAGCAGCACGGTCGGGGGCGAGCAGTACGTC. Residues: CASSTVGGEQYV. The V and J genes are TRBV5-6 and TRBJ2-7; perhaps TRBD2 as D (6 bases). CDR3 length equals 12 residues. The V and J ends lost 4 bases and 6 bases respectively, with 11 bases between them. From germline, CDR1 is SGHDT and CDR2 YYEEEE.

The chain employs TRBV11-2 and TRBJ2-3, with no clear D. The length of the CDR3 is 15 residues. Germline V lookup: CDR1 SGHAT, CDR2 FQNNGV. Between the trimmed V and J ends, which lost 5 bases and 0 bases, there was a span of 12 bases. The CDR3 nucleotides read TGTGCCAGCAGCACCCGTCCGGCTAGCACAGATACGCAGTATTTT. Translating gives CASSTRPASTDTQYF.

The V and J genes are TRBV20-1 and TRBJ2-3; no clear D gene. Trimming removed 6 bases from V and 2 bases from J, with 18 bases in between. This CDR3 spans 15 amino acids. Germline CDR1 DFQATT, CDR2 SNEGSKA (reference sequence). The CDR3 coding sequence is TGCAGTGCCCGCGGTATCCGGTCCCCCACAGATACGCAGTATTTT. Residues: CSARGIRSPTDTQYF.

V and J are TRBV27 and TRBJ2-3, with TRBD1 matching 10 bases. Germline V lookup: CDR1 MNHEY, CDR2 SMNVEV (reference sequence). This CDR3 is 14 amino acids long. V was clipped by 5 bases and J by 4 bases; unmatched bases: 3. The CDR3 here is CASSMGQGSDTQYF. As DNA, the CDR3 is TGTGCCAGCAGTATGGGACAGGGGTCAGATACGCAGTATTTT.

This chain uses TRBV2 with TRBJ2-1; D is uncertain. The germline gives CDR1 SNHLY, CDR2 FYNNEI. The V end lost 8 bases, the J end lost 0 bases, and 2 bases lay between the germline ends. This CDR3 contains 11 residues. CDR3 nucleotides: TGTGCCAGCGCCTCCTACAATGAGCAGTTCTTC. It encodes CASASYNEQFF.

The V gene is TRBV9, the J gene TRBJ2-1; no clear D gene. V lost 0 bases and J 8 bases, leaving 12 bases between the germline ends. The length of the CDR3 is 14 residues. From germline, CDR1 is SGDLS and CDR2 YYNGEE. The CDR3 DNA follows: TGTGCCAGCAGCGTAGCCGGTTCCGTCGATGAGCAGTTCTTC. This sequence encodes CASSVAGSVDEQFF.